This T cell receptor (beta chain) was recovered during a study of identical twins. Whole-study findings and limits: Abundant beta clonotypes from cord blood had fewer insertions, unlike memory repertoires, which showed none.

In regard to this clonotype: Its antigen is not known.

Germline-derived CDR1 and CDR2 are WSHSY and SAAADI. This CDR3 region has 14 residues. V lost 4 bases and J lost 4, with 10 bases in between. TCRdb ran MiXCR on the 5' RACE reads and lists one entry per CDR3 protein. The sample contains about 660,000 distinct CDR3 sequences, over 8.5% of which appear only once. The same specimen was also included in a second study, on yellow fever vaccine responses in identical twins.

This chain connects TRBV10-2 to TRBJ2-2, with a possible D match to TRBD2 (6 bases). Sequencing was done on a sample of PBMCs. The receptor comes from a woman aged 18 to 35 in good health. CDR3 bases: TGCGCCAGCAGTGCGGGACTCCTCACCGGGGAGCTGTTTTTT. Encoded protein: CASSAGLLTGELFF.